These 9 T cell receptor beta chains were sequenced from one sample in a study of radiation and T cells in renal cell carcinoma. The time point was: baseline pretreatment blood. Sample treatment: 15 Gy SBRT to primary tumor, nephrectomy 4 weeks later. The method was immunoSEQ multiplex PCR; TCRdb's version includes in-frame clones alone and lacks a portion of them. The table shows about 140,000 clones, with 75% to 90% occurring only once. The material sequenced was blood, taken from a patient whose treatment included radiotherapy and nephrectomy. These receptors were taken from a woman aged 50 to 60 with renal cell carcinoma.

The chain employs TRBV4-1 and TRBJ1-5, with 9 bases fitting TRBD1. CDR3 length: 15 residues. Germline V gene lookup returns CDR1 MGHRA and CDR2 YSYEKL. After removal of 4 bases from V and 2 bases from J, the junction contained 3 bases not matched to a gene. In nucleotides, the CDR3 is TGCGCCAGCAGCCCGGACAGGGGTCGCAATCAGCCCCAGCATTTT. This sequence encodes CASSPDRGRNQPQHF.

J is TRBJ2-3 and V is TRBV28, with 8 bases lining up with TRBD2. With V trimmed by 5 bases and J by 3 bases, 13 bases remained unmatched. Germline CDR1 is MDHEN and CDR2 is SYDVKM. The CDR3 length is 17 residues. Here the CDR3 reads CASSPSRGAGGTDTQYF. CDR3 DNA: TGTGCCAGCAGTCCTAGCCGAGGGGCGGGGGGAACAGATACGCAGTATTTT.

The chain has TRBV27 and TRBJ1-4, with 8 bases aligning to TRBD1. Germline CDR1 and CDR2: MNHEY and SMNVEV (reference sequence). The CDR3 spans 18 residues. The J segment lost 8 bases and the V segment lost 8 bases, leaving 22 bases of the junction unmatched. The CDR3 loop is CASFPWTGPDTLLEKLFF. The CDR3 DNA follows: TGTGCCAGCTTTCCCTGGACAGGGCCTGATACCCTGTTAGAAAAACTGTTTTTT.

This clone was detected a few times. The CDR3 bases are TGTGCCTGGAGTGTACAAGGGATTTATGGCTACACCTTC. It is translated as CAWSVQGIYGYTF. The chain links TRBV30 to TRBJ1-2; D ambiguous. Germline CDR1 and CDR2: GTSNPN and SVGIG (reference sequence). Trimming took 0 bases from V and 5 from J, leaving 10 bases between them. CDR3 length: 13 residues.

The rearrangement uses TRBV4-3 and TRBJ2-7; D not resolved. Trimming cost V 1 base and J 3 bases, with 10 bases left between them. Germline V gives CDR1 LGHNA, CDR2 YSLEER. The CDR3 is made up of 14 amino acids. Written as DNA, the CDR3 is TGCGCCAGCAGCCAAGGCTACTCGAGCTACGAGCAGTACTTC. Protein: CASSQGYSSYEQYF.

In DNA, the CDR3 is TGTGCCAGTAGTATCTCCAGGGGCCCAGATAACTATGGCTACACCTTC. It is translated as CASSISRGPDNYGYTF. This chain joins TRBV19 and TRBJ1-2; possible D gene TRBD1, 6 bases. The V end was cut by 3 bases, the J end by 1 base, with 15 bases between. Germline V gene lookup returns CDR1 LNHDA and CDR2 SQIVND (reference sequence). The CDR3 sequence is 16 residues long.

In this sample, this clone turned up once. The J gene is TRBJ2-5, the V gene TRBV5-1; 9 nucleotides match TRBD1. Germline-derived CDR1 and CDR2 are SGHRS and YFSETQ. V trimming: 4 bases; J trimming: 5 bases; junction bases outside the gene matches: 15. The CDR3 extends over 17 amino acids. CDR3 sequence reads: CASSPRTGANAAETQYF. The CDR3 nucleotides are TGCGCCAGCAGCCCGCGGACAGGGGCCAATGCTGCGGAGACCCAGTACTTC.

This chain links TRBV11-2 with TRBJ2-7; D perhaps matches TRBD1 (5 bases). The V gene lost 4 bases and the J gene lost 5 bases, with 9 bases spanning the gap. The germline V gene has CDR1 SGHAT and CDR2 FQNNGV. This CDR3 has 12 residues. CDR3 amino acids: CASSSVRDEQYF. The CDR3 nucleotides read TGTGCCAGCAGCTCAGTCAGGGACGAGCAGTACTTC.

This clone has just a few counts. This rearrangement joins TRBV10-1 to TRBJ2-7; the match to TRBD1 covers 8 bases. Germline CDR1 reads WNHNN; CDR2 reads SYGVQD (reference sequence). With V trimmed by 0 bases and J by 0 bases, 4 bases remained unmatched. This CDR3 is 16 amino acids long. The CDR3 region is CASSESLDRDSYEQYF. CDR3 bases: TGCGCCAGCAGTGAGTCGTTGGACAGGGACTCCTACGAGCAGTACTTC.